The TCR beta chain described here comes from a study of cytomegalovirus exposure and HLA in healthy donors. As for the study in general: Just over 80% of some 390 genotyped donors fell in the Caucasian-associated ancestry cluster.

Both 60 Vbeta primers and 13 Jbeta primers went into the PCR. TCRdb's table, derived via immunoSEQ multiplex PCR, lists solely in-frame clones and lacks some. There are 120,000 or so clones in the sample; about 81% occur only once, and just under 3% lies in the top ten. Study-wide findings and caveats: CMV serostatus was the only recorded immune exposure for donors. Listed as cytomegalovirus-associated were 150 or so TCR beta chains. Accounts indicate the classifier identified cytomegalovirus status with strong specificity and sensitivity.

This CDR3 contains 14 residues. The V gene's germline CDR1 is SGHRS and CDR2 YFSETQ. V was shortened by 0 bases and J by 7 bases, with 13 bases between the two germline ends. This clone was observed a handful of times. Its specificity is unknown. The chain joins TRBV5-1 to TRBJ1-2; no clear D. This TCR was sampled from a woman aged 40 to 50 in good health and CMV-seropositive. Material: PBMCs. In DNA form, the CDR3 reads TGCGCCAGCAGCTTGGCCGTCGGGGTCGGTGGCTACACCTTC. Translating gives CASSLAVGVGGYTF.